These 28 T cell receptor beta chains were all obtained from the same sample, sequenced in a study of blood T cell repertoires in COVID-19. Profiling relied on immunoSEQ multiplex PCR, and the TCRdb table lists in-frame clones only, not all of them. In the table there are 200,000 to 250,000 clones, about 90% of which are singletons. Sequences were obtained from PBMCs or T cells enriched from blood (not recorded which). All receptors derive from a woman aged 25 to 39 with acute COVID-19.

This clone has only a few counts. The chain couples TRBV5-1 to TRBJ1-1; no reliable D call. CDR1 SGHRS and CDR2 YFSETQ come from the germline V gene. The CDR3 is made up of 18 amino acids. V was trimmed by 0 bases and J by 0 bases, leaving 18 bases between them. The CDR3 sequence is CASSLASARAGLNTEAFF. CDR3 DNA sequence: TGCGCCAGCAGCTTGGCCTCAGCGAGGGCCGGACTGAACACTGAAGCTTTCTTT. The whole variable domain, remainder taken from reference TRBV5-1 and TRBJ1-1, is KAGVTQTPRYLIKTRGQQVTLSCSPISGHRSVSWYQQTPGQGLQFLFEYFSETQRNKGNFPGRFSGRQFSNSRSEMNVSTLELGDSALYLCASSLASARAGLNTEAFFGQGTRLTVV.

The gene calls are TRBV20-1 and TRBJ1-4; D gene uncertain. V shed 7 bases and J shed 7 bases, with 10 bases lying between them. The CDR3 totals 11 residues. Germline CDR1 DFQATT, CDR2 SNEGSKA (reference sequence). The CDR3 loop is CSVRVGEKLFF. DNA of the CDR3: TGCAGTGTTAGGGTCGGTGAAAAACTGTTTTTT.

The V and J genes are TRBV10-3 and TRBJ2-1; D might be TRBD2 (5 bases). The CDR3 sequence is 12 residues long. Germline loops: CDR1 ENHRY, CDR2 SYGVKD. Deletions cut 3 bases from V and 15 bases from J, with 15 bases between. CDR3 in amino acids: CAISEIERGRFF. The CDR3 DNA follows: TGTGCCATCAGTGAAATAGAAAGAGGGCGGTTCTTC.

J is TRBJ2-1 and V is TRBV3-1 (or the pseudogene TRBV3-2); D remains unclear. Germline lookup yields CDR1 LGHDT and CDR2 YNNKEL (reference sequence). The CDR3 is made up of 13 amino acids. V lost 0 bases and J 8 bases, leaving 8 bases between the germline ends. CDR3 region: CASSQDLFYEQFF. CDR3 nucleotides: TGTGCCAGCAGCCAAGATCTATTTTATGAGCAGTTCTTC.

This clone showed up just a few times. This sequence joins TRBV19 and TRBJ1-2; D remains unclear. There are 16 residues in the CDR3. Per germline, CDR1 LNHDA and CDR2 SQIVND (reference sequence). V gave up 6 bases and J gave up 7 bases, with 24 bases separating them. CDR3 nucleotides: TGTGCCAGTAGAACACCGACGCCGGCCTCGACGGGTGGCTACACCTTC. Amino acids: CASRTPTPASTGGYTF.

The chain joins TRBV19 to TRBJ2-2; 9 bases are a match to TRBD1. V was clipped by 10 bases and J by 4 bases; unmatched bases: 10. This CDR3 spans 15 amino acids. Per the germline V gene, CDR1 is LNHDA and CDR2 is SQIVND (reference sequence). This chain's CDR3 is CATETGGGSTGELFF. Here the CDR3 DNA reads TGTGCCACAGAGACAGGGGGAGGGTCCACCGGGGAGCTGTTTTTT.

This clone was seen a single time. For the CDR3, the DNA is TGTGCCAGCAGTTCGGACAGGGTTTATGAAAAACTGTTTTTT. Amino acids: CASSSDRVYEKLFF. The chain is built from TRBV6-5 and TRBJ1-4; 8 nucleotides agree with TRBD1. The ends lost 4 bases at V and 6 bases at J; junction bases unmatched: 4. Germline V gene data show CDR1 as MNHEY and CDR2 as SVGAGI. This CDR3 comprises 14 residues.

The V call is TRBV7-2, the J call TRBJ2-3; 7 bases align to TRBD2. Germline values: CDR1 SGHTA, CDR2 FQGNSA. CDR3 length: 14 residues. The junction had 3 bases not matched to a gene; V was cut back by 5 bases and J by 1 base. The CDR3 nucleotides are TGTGCCAGCAGCCGGGAGGCGGGCACAGATACGCAGTATTTT. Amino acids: CASSREAGTDTQYF.

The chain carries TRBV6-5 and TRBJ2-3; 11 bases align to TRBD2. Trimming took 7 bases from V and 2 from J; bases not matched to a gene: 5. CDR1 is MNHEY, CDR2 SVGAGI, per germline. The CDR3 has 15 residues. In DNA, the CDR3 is TGTGCCAGCAAGGGACTAGCGGCGAACACAGATACGCAGTATTTT. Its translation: CASKGLAANTDTQYF.

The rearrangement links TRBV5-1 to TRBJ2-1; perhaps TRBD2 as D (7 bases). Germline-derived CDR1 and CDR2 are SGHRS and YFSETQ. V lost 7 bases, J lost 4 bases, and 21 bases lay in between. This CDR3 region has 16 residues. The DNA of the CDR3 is TGCGCCAGCCGCTCGATTTCGGGGGGCGGATACAATGAGCAGTTCTTC. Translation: CASRSISGGGYNEQFF.

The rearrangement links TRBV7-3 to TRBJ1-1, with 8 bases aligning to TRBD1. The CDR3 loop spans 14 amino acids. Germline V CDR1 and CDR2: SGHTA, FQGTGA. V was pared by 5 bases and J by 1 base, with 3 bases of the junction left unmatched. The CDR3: CASSPGQGNTEAFF. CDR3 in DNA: TGTGCCAGCAGCCCAGGACAGGGGAACACTGAAGCTTTCTTT.

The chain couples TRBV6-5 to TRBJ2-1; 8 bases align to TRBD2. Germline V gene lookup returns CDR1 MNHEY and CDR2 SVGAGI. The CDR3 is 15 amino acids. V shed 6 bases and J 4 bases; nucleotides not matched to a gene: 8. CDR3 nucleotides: TGTGCCAGCAGCCAACTAGCGGAGGGGTACAATGAGCAGTTCTTC. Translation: CASSQLAEGYNEQFF.

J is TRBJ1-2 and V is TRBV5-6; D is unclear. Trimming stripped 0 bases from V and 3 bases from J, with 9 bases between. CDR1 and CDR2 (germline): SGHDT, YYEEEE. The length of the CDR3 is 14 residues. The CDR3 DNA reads TGTGCCAGCAGCTTGGCGCGACTGTACTATGGCTACACCTTC. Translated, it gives CASSLARLYYGYTF.

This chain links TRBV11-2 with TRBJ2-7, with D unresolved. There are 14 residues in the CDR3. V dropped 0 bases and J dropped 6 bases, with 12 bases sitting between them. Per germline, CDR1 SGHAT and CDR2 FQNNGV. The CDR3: CASSLDRNAFEQYF. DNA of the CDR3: TGTGCCAGCAGCTTAGACAGGAACGCCTTCGAGCAGTACTTC.

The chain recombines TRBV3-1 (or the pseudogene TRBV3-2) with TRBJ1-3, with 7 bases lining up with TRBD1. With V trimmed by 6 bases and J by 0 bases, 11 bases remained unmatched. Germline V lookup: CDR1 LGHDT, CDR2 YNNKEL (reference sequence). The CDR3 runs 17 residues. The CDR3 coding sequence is TGTGCCAGCAGTCCGGGAGAAGGGGGCTACTCTGGAAACACCATATATTTT. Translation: CASSPGEGGYSGNTIYF.

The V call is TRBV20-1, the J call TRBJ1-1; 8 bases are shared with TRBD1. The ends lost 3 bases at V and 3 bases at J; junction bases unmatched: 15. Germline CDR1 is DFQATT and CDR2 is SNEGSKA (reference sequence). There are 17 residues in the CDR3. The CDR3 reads CSASMQGALLRDTEAFF. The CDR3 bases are TGCAGTGCTAGTATGCAGGGGGCTCTTTTACGGGACACTGAAGCTTTCTTT.

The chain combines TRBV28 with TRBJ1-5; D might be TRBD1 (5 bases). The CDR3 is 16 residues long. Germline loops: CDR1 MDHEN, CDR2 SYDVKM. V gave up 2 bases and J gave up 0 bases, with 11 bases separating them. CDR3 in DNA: TGTGCCAGCAGTTTACGGGGGGGGTATAGCAATCAGCCCCAGCATTTT. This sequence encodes CASSLRGGYSNQPQHF.

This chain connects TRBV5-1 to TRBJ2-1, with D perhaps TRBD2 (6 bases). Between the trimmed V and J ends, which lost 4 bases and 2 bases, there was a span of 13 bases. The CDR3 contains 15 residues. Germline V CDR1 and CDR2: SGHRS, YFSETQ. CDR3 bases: TGCGCCAGCAGCACCCAGGGAGGCACCTACAATGAGCAGTTCTTC. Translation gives CASSTQGGTYNEQFF.

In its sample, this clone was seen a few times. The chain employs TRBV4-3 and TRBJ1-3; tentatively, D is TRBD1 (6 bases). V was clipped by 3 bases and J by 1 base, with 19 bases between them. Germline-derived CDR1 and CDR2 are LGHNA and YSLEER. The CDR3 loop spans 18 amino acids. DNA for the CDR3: TGCGCCAGCAGCCAGTTCCAAATACAGGGATCTTCTGGAAACACCATATATTTT. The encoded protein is CASSQFQIQGSSGNTIYF.

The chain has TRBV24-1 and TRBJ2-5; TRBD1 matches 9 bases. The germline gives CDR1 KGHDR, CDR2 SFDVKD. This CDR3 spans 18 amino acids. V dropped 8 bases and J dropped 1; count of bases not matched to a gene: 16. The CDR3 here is CATNNKQGASGPQETQYF. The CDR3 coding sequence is TGTGCCACCAATAACAAACAGGGGGCGTCTGGCCCCCAAGAGACCCAGTACTTC.

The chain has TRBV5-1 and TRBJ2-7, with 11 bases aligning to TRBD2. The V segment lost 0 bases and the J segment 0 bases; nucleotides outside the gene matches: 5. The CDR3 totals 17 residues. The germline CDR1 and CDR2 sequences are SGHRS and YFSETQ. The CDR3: CASSLGLAGSSSYEQYF. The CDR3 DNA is TGCGCCAGCAGCTTGGGACTAGCGGGGTCGAGCTCCTACGAGCAGTACTTC.

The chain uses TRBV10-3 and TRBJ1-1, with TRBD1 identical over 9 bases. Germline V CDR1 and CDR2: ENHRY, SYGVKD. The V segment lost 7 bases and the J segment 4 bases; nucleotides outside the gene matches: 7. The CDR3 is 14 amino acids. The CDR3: CAITSGQGTTEAFF. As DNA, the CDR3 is TGTGCCATCACTTCCGGACAGGGGACCACTGAAGCTTTCTTT.

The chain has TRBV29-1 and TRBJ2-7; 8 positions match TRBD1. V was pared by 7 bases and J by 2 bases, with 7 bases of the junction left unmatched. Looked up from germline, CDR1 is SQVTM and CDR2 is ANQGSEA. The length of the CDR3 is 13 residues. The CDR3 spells CSAVDRVTYEQYF. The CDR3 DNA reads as TGCAGCGCGGTGGACAGGGTAACCTACGAGCAGTACTTC.

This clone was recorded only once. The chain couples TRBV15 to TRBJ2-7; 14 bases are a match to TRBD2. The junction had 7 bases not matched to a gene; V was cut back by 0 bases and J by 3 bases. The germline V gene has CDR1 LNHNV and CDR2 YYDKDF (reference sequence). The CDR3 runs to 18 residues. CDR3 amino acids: CATSREYTGTSGSYEQYF. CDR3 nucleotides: TGTGCCACCAGCAGAGAGTACACCGGGACTAGCGGGAGCTACGAGCAGTACTTC.

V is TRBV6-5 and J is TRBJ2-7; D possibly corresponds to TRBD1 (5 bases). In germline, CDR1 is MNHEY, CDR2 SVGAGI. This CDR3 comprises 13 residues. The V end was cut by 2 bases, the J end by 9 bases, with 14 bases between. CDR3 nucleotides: TGTGCCAGCAGTTACAAAGACAGCGTCCGGCAGTACTTC. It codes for CASSYKDSVRQYF.

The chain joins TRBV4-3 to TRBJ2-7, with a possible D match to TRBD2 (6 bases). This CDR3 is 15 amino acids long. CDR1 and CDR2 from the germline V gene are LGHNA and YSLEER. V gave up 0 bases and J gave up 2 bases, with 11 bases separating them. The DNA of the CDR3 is TGCGCCAGCAGCCAAGATTCGGGGGACCCCTACGAGCAGTACTTC. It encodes CASSQDSGDPYEQYF.

CDR3 protein: CASSLAQRTSYNEQFF. DNA for the CDR3: TGCGCCAGCAGCTTGGCCCAGCGGACCTCCTACAATGAGCAGTTCTTC. V usage is TRBV5-1 and J usage is TRBJ2-1; D perhaps matches TRBD2 (5 bases). This CDR3 has 16 residues. Germline assignment: CDR1 SGHRS and CDR2 YFSETQ. V was cut by 0 bases and J by 0 bases, with 10 bases left in between.

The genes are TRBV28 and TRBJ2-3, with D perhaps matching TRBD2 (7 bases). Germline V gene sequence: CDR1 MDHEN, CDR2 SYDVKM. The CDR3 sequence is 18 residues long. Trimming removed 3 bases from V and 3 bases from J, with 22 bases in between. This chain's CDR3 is CASSLATAGAWVTDTQYF. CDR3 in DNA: TGTGCCAGCAGTTTGGCCACTGCGGGGGCCTGGGTAACAGATACGCAGTATTTT.